This entry lists 12 T cell receptor beta chains sequenced from one sample in a study of OX40 agonist ivuxolimab in advanced cancers. Sequencing was performed with immunoSEQ multiplex PCR; in TCRdb, only in-frame clones are kept and a portion is missing. Of 65,000 to 75,000 clones in the sample, over 85% are singletons; the top ten hold 0.85% to 1.2%. Sequenced material: CD4+ or CD8+ T cells sorted from blood, taken in a trial of the OX40 agonist ivuxolimab. These receptor sequences come from an adult with an advanced solid tumor such as melanoma, head and neck, liver or kidney cancer.

A remark on this clone: One junction end disagrees with the germline gene, perhaps due to a read error. The chain employs TRBV5-1 and TRBJ1-5, with TRBD1 identical over 8 bases. The CDR3 totals 13 residues. CDR1 SGHRS and CDR2 YFSETQ come from the germline V gene. The CDR3 loop reads CASSLDRDQPQHF. In nucleotides, the CDR3 is TGTGCCAGCAGCTTGGACAGGGATCAGCCCCAGCATTTT.

This CDR3 reads CASRREAVAYEQYF. The CDR3 bases are TGCGCCAGCCGACGTGAGGCAGTCGCCTACGAGCAGTACTTC. The rearrangement links TRBV4-1 to TRBJ2-7, with D hard to call. Germline V lookup: CDR1 MGHRA, CDR2 YSYEKL. The ends were cut back, 8 bases at V and 2 bases at J, with 16 bases in the middle. The CDR3 covers 14 residues.

The V call is TRBV6-5, the J call TRBJ2-7; D unresolved. V lost 7 bases to trimming and J lost 5 bases, with 9 bases between them. The CDR3 consists of 11 residues. In germline, CDR1 is MNHEY, CDR2 SVGAGI. CDR3 nucleotides: TGTGCCAGCACTAACTTGAACGAGCAGTACTTC. It specifies CASTNLNEQYF.

The V and J genes are TRBV5-4 and TRBJ2-3, with 8 bases lining up with TRBD2. CDR3 length equals 16 residues. With V trimmed by 2 bases and J by 0 bases, 5 bases remained unmatched. Germline V lookup: CDR1 SGHNT, CDR2 YYREEE (reference sequence). The CDR3 loop is CASSLGRGASTDTQYF. CDR3 bases: TGTGCCAGCAGCTTAGGGCGGGGGGCCAGCACAGATACGCAGTATTTT.

J is TRBJ2-7 and V is TRBV30; D ambiguous. CDR1 and CDR2 from the germline V gene are GTSNPN and SVGIG (reference sequence). Trimming removed 1 base from V and 2 bases from J, with 12 bases in between. The CDR3 sequence is 14 residues long. This CDR3 reads CAWSAGDLTYEQYF. The CDR3 DNA reads TGTGCCTGGAGTGCAGGAGACTTAACCTACGAGCAGTACTTC.

As regards this clone: Distinct nucleotide sequences in the sample also encode this CDR3. DNA of the CDR3: TGCGCCAGCAGCTTCGGGGGGAATACCGGGGAGCTGTTTTTT. As protein: CASSFGGNTGELFF. This rearrangement joins TRBV5-1 to TRBJ2-2; 7 positions match TRBD2. The junction had 3 bases not matched to a gene; V was cut back by 2 bases and J by 5 bases. The CDR3 loop spans 14 amino acids. The germline V gene encodes CDR1 SGHRS and CDR2 YFSETQ. Using reference TRBV5-1 and TRBJ2-2 for the parts outside the CDR3, the full variable domain is KAGVTQTPRYLIKTRGQQVTLSCSPISGHRSVSWYQQTPGQGLQFLFEYFSETQRNKGNFPGRFSGRQFSNSRSEMNVSTLELGDSALYLCASSFGGNTGELFFGEGSRLTVL.

This chain links TRBV19 with TRBJ2-7; D gene uncertain. This CDR3 comprises 12 residues. Germline V gene sequence: CDR1 LNHDA, CDR2 SQIVND (reference sequence). The V and J ends lost 1 base and 7 bases respectively, with 8 bases between them. Here the CDR3 DNA reads TGTGCCAGTAGTATAGGGGTTGGGGAGCAGTACTTC. It translates to CASSIGVGEQYF.

V is TRBV5-1 and J is TRBJ1-6, with TRBD1 as a possible D gene (5 bases). CDR3 length: 17 residues. Germline CDR1 reads SGHRS; CDR2 reads YFSETQ. The germline V and J ends were trimmed by 3 bases and 7 bases, with 20 bases remaining between them. The CDR3 sequence is CASSSPTGDSWNSPLHF. The CDR3 DNA follows: TGCGCCAGCAGCTCGCCTACAGGCGACAGTTGGAATTCACCCCTCCACTTT.

V gene TRBV4-1 combines with J gene TRBJ1-2; D gene uncertain. From germline, CDR1 is MGHRA and CDR2 YSYEKL. V lost 0 bases and J 2 bases, leaving 10 bases between the germline ends. This CDR3 is 15 amino acids long. This CDR3 is CASSQDQTPNYGYTF. The CDR3 DNA sequence: TGCGCCAGCAGCCAAGATCAGACACCCAACTATGGCTACACCTTC.

This chain links TRBV10-3 with TRBJ1-3; a weak D match, TRBD1 (6 bases). This CDR3 contains 14 residues. Germline CDR1 reads ENHRY; CDR2 reads SYGVKD. Deletions cut 10 bases from V and 4 bases from J, with 17 bases between. CDR3 sequence: CASTGLYGGNTIYF. Written as DNA, the CDR3 is TGTGCCAGTACAGGGCTATATGGGGGAAACACCATATATTTT.

This chain uses TRBV11-2 with TRBJ1-1, with 7 positions matching TRBD1. This CDR3 has 15 amino acids. The J segment lost 1 base and the V segment lost 1 base, leaving 3 bases of the junction unmatched. The germline CDR1 and CDR2 sequences are SGHAT and FQNNGV. The CDR3 protein is CASSLGRQGNTEAFF. The CDR3 nucleotides read TGTGCCAGCAGCTTAGGCCGACAGGGGAACACTGAAGCTTTCTTT. Complete variable domain (other parts from reference TRBV11-2 and TRBJ1-1): EAGVAQSPRYKIIEKRQSVAFWCNPISGHATLYWYQQILGQGPKLLIQFQNNGVVDDSQLPKDRFSAERLKGVDSTLKIQPAKLEDSAVYLCASSLGRQGNTEAFFGQGTRLTVV.

This clone was detected only once. V gene TRBV7-8 combines with J gene TRBJ1-3; D gene ambiguous. CDR1 and CDR2 (germline): SGHVS, FQNEAQ. With 4 bases removed from V and 0 bases from J, the gap between germline ends came to 7 bases. The CDR3 length is 14 residues. As DNA, the CDR3 is TGTGCCAGCAGCTCCCGGGGCTCTGGAAACACCATATATTTT. It is translated as CASSSRGSGNTIYF.